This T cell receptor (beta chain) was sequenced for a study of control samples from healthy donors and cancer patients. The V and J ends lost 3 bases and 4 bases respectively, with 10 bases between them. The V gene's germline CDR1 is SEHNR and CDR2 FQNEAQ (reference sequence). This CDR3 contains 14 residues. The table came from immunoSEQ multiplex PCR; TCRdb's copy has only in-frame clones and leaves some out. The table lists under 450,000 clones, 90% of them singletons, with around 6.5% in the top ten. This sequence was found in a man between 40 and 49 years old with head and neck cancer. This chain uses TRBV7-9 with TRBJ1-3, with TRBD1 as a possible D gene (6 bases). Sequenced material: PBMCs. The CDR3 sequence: CASSFAGDGNTIYF. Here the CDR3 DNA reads TGTGCCAGCAGCTTTGCAGGGGACGGAAACACCATATATTTT. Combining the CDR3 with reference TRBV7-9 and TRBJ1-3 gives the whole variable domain DTGVSQNPRHKITKRGQNVTFRCDPISEHNRLYWYRQTLGQGPEFLTYFQNEAQLEKSRLLSDRFSAERPKGSFSTLEIQRTEQGDSAMYLCASSFAGDGNTIYFGEGSWLTVV.